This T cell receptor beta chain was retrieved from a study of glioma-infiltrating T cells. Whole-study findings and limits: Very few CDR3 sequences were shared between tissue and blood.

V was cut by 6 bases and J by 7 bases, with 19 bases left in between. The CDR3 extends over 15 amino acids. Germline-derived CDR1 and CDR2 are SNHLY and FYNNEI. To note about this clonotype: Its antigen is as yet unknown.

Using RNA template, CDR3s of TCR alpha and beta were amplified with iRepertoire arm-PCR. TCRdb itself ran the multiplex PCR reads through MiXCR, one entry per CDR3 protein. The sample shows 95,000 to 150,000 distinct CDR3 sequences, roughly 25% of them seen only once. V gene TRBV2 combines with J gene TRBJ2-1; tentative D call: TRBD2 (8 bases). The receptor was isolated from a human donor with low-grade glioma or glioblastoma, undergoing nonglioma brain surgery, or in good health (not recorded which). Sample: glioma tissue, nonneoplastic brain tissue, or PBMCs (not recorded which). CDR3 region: CASRRLASGGNEQFF. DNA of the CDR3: TGTGCCAGCAGGAGACTAGCGTCAGGGGGAAATGAGCAGTTCTTC.